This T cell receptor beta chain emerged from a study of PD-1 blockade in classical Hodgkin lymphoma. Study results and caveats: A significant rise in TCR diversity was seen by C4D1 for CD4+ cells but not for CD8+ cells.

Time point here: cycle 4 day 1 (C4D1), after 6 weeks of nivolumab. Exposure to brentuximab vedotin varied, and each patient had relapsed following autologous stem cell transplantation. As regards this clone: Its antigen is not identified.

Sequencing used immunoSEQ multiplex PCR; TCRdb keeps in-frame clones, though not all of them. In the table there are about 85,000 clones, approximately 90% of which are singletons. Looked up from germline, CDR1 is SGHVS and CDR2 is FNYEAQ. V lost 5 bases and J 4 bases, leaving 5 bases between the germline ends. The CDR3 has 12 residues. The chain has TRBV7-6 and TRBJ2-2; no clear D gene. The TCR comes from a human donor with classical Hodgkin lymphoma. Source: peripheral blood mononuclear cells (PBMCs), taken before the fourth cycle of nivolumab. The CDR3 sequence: CASSRITGELFF. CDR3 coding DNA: TGTGCCAGCAGCCGGATCACCGGGGAGCTGTTTTTT.